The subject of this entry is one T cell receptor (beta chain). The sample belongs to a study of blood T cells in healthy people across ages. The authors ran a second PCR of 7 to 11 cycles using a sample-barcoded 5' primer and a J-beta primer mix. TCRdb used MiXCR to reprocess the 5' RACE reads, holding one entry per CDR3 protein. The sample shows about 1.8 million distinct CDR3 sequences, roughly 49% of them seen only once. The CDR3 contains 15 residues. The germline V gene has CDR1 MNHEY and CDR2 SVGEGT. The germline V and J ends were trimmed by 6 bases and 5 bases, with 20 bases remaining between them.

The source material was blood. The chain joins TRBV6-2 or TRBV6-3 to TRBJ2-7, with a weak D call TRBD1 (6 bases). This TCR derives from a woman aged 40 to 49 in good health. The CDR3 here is CASSQPRAGVDEQYF. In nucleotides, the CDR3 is TGTGCCAGCAGCCAACCCCGGGCAGGGGTGGACGAGCAGTACTTC.